The T cell receptor beta chain under discussion was sequenced for a study of blood T cell repertoires in COVID-19 (dated by TCRdb to the early 2020s). Study-wide context: Collaborator samples came from the United States, Italy and Spain and covered acute and convalescent phases of COVID-19. The material from the prospective study consisted of cDNA or gDNA derived from T cells, B-cell-depleted T cells, or PBMCs. Subjects who had been exposed to COVID-19, were actively infected with it, or had recovered from it provided the deeply sampled blood TCRbeta repertoires that made up the dataset. The repertoires were released in a freely available public database meant as a resource for research on the immune response to SARS-CoV-2. Samples were obtained from the ongoing ImmuneRACE study (first 160 participants) and from over a thousand subjects provided by 6 global collaborators. Nearly every sample came with metadata listing a de-identified subject ID, COVID-19 status, age in years and sex. HLA class I and class II types, where available, came from metadata supplied by the sample provider rather than from assay-based typing.

TCRbeta CDR3 regions were amplified from genomic DNA using the immunoSEQ Assay, a bias-controlled multiplex PCR. Processing in the source paper ran as follows. The number of nucleated cells in each sample was estimated from the amplification of reference gene primers within the assay. To quantify the absolute abundance of each unique TCRbeta CDR3 rearrangement, sequence reads were collapsed and filtered. For each sample, productive Simpson clonality was calculated as the square root of Simpson's diversity index across productive rearrangements. As stored in TCRdb, this immuneACCESS dataset retains in-frame rearrangements with V and J assigned. A fraction of the clones does not appear; measured against another copy, unresolved V genes explain less than half of the discrepancy, and the remainder lacks a known reason. The V and J calls and the clone size are those of that table, but D and trimming were determined from the DNA. The sample table holds 130,000 to 150,000 clones, of which 65% to 85% were seen once. Roughly 13% of the sample comes from the top ten.

Turning to this clone: Its antigen is still unknown. No base quality information exists; no much larger clone differs at one position.

Summary of the overall study and its limitations: Clinical and demographic metadata were provided uncurated, with the amount varying by source and participant.

Per the germline V gene (reference sequence), GTSNPN is the CDR1 and SVGIG is the CDR2. Germline trimming: 7 bases from V, 8 bases from J; junction bases outside gene matches: 6. From the cysteine through the phenylalanine, the CDR3 covers 11 amino acids. The only DNA kept is the CDR3, 33 bases in frame from the first base. Whole blood was collected in K2EDTA tubes by collaborating institutions according to the institutions' own protocols. Collaborator samples were shipped for TCRbeta analysis as frozen whole blood, isolated PBMCs, or DNA extracted from either sample type. This receptor chain uses TRBV30 and TRBJ1-2; a stretch of 8 junction bases matches TRBD1. The sequence was obtained from a man in his sixties with active or convalescent COVID-19. Sequences were obtained from peripheral blood. The CDR3 corresponds to CALQGAKGYTF. In nucleotides, the sequence is TGTGCCTTGCAGGGGGCGAAGGGCTACACCTTC.